This T cell receptor (beta chain) was sequenced during a study of blood T cell repertoires in COVID-19. The CDR3 contains 15 residues. In germline, CDR1 is LNHDA, CDR2 SQIVND (reference sequence). V trimming: 5 bases; J trimming: 6 bases; junction bases outside the gene matches: 3. Repertoires were generated with immunoSEQ multiplex PCR, while TCRdb's copy carries only in-frame clones and drops some. The profile shows approximately 49,000 clones, less than 90% of them singletons. This chain uses TRBV19 with TRBJ2-2, with 13 bases lining up with TRBD2. Sequencing was done on a sample of peripheral blood. This TCR derives from a man in his fifties or sixties with acute or convalescent COVID-19. Here the CDR3 reads CASSGTSGVAGELFF. The CDR3 nucleotides are TGTGCCAGTAGTGGGACTAGCGGGGTGGCCGGGGAGCTGTTTTTT.